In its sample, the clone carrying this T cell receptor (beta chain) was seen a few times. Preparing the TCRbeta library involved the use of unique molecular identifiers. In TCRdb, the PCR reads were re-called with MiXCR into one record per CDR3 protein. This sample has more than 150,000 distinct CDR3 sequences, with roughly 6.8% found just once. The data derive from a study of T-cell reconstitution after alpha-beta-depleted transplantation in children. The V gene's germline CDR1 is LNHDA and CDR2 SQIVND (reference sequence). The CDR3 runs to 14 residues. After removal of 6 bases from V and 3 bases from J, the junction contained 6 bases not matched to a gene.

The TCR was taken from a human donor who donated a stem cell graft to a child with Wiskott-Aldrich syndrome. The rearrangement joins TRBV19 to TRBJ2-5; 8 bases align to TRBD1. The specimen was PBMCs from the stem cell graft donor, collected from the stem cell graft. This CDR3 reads CASRPQGAKETQYF. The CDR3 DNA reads TGTGCCAGTAGACCTCAGGGGGCGAAAGAGACCCAGTACTTC.